One sample yielded the 27 T cell receptor beta chains listed below, sequenced in a study of metastatic and nonmetastatic thyroid tumors. Every patient underwent thyroid surgery untreated. With MiXCR, TCRdb called clones anew from the PCR reads. The table shows about 89,000 clones, with 12% occurring only once. Material: tumor tissue. These receptor sequences come from a female donor with papillary thyroid cancer or a benign thyroid nodule (not recorded which). Some clones in this sample may be carry-over from other donors' samples.

Comments on this clone: This sequence may be a read error, since a much larger clone differs from it by one base. This rearrangement joins TRBV28 to TRBJ2-5; 12 bases line up with TRBD2. The germline V gene encodes CDR1 MDHEN and CDR2 SYDVKM. The CDR3 runs to 19 residues. Unmatched junction bases numbered 16, after V lost 3 bases and J lost 5 bases. In nucleotides, the CDR3 is TGTGCCAGCAGTTTCGCAGGGCGTCGACTAGCGGGAGTAAGTGAGACCCAGTACTTC. Translation: CASSFAGRRLAGVSETQYF.

This clone was seen repeatedly, ten times or more. The CDR3 DNA follows: TGTGCCATCAGTGAGTCCCGACAGGGTGGCTCCTATAATTCACCCCTCCACTTT. As protein: CAISESRQGGSYNSPLHF. This rearrangement joins TRBV10-3 to TRBJ1-6; 7 bases map to TRBD1. The CDR3 is 18 residues long. CDR1 and CDR2 from the germline V gene are ENHRY and SYGVKD. V lost 0 bases, J lost 0 bases, and 5 bases stayed unmatched.

For this clone: A much larger clone differs from this one at a single base, so this may be a read error. The identical CDR3 is also encoded by other nucleotide sequences in the sample. V and J are TRBV18 and TRBJ1-4, with D unclear. The CDR3 extends over 14 amino acids. The germline V gene encodes CDR1 KGHSH and CDR2 LQKENI. V lost 2 bases, J lost 3 bases, and 7 bases lay in between. Written as DNA, the CDR3 is TGTGCCAGCTCACCAGGGTCCGCTAATGAAAAACTGTTTTTT. Its translation is CASSPGSANEKLFF. The whole variable domain, remainder taken from reference TRBV18 and TRBJ1-4, is NAGVMQNPRHLVRRRGQEARLRCSPMKGHSHVYWYRQLPEEGLKFMVYLQKENIIDESGMPKERFSAEFPKEGPSILRIQQVVRGDSAAYFCASSPGSANEKLFFGSGTQLSVL.

This clone occurred many times. The V call is TRBV6-5, the J call TRBJ2-6; 7 positions agree with TRBD1. This CDR3 has 18 amino acids. The junction had 5 bases not matched to a gene; V was cut back by 0 bases and J by 0 bases. Germline CDR1 MNHEY, CDR2 SVGAGI. CDR3 amino acids: CASSYSRQGPSGANVLTF. As DNA, the CDR3 is TGTGCCAGCAGTTACTCGAGACAGGGTCCCTCTGGGGCCAACGTCCTGACTTTC.

This clone was recorded at least ten times. The chain has TRBV7-3 and TRBJ1-1; D not resolved. V was clipped by 5 bases and J by 3 bases, with 13 bases between them. Germline V gene sequence: CDR1 SGHTA, CDR2 FQGTGA. This CDR3 has 14 residues. The CDR3 is CASSRAAGDTEAFF. The CDR3 bases are TGTGCCAGCAGCCGAGCGGCCGGGGACACTGAAGCTTTCTTT.

This clone was recorded many times. This rearrangement joins TRBV9 to TRBJ1-2; D is uncertain. Trimming pared 4 bases from V and 2 bases from J, leaving 12 bases between. The CDR3 is made up of 14 amino acids. CDR1 is SGDLS, CDR2 YYNGEE, per germline. The chain's CDR3 is CASSLGGPNYGYTF. The CDR3 bases are TGTGCCAGCAGCCTAGGCGGGCCCAACTATGGCTACACCTTC.

The table lists this clone with many counts. The chain combines TRBV28 with TRBJ1-3; no clear D. Germline V lookup: CDR1 MDHEN, CDR2 SYDVKM. V was clipped by 2 bases and J by 0 bases, with 11 bases between them. The CDR3 has 16 amino acids. CDR3 amino acids: CASSLLSGSSGNTIYF. CDR3 DNA: TGTGCCAGCAGTTTACTTTCGGGGAGCTCTGGAAACACCATATATTTT.

This clone appeared many times. The chain employs TRBV30 and TRBJ2-6; D gene unclear. Germline CDR1 and CDR2: GTSNPN and SVGIG (reference sequence). CDR3 length: 15 amino acids. V gave up 1 base and J gave up 1 base, with 8 bases separating them. In DNA form, the CDR3 reads TGTGCCTGGAGTGCCCCCCCTTCTGGGGCCAACGTCCTGACTTTC. Its protein product is CAWSAPPSGANVLTF.

Points on this clone: A much larger clone differs from this one at a single base, so this may be a read error. This sequence joins TRBV7-8 and TRBJ2-2; weak D call: TRBD2 (5 bases). There are 16 residues in the CDR3. Between the trimmed V and J ends, which lost 0 bases and 6 bases, there was a span of 14 bases. The germline V gene encodes CDR1 SGHVS and CDR2 FQNEAQ. Written as DNA, the CDR3 is TGTGCCAGCAGCTTAGCGACTATTCTTGGGCCCGGGGAGCTGTTTTTT. This sequence encodes CASSLATILGPGELFF.

This clone came up many times. The chain links TRBV30 to TRBJ1-2; no reliable D call. Per germline, CDR1 GTSNPN and CDR2 SVGIG (reference sequence). CDR3 length: 14 residues. The V end was cut by 4 bases, the J end by 2 bases, with 14 bases between. The CDR3, as DNA: TGTGCCTGGAATAAAGGGTTGGAGAACTATGGCTACACCTTC. Translated: CAWNKGLENYGYTF.

In its sample, this clone was seen many times. The chain combines TRBV29-1 with TRBJ1-1; D is unclear. This CDR3 has 14 residues. Germline V lookup: CDR1 SQVTM, CDR2 ANQGSEA. Trimming removed 4 bases from V and 1 base from J, with 13 bases in between. CDR3 residues: CSVALPRTNTEAFF. CDR3 sequence (DNA): TGCAGCGTTGCCCTCCCCAGAACGAACACTGAAGCTTTCTTT.

In the case of this clone: Its ends do not fully match the called genes, so a read error is possible. The chain employs TRBV7-8 and TRBJ2-1; the D gene is possibly TRBD1 (7 bases). The CDR3 totals 15 residues. Germline loops: CDR1 SGHVS, CDR2 FQNEAQ. CDR3 sequence (DNA): TGTGCCTGCAGCCCACTGCGGGGACAGAACAATGAGCAGTTCTTC. Residues: CACSPLRGQNNEQFF. Together with reference TRBV7-8 and TRBJ2-1, the CDR3 gives the full variable domain: GAGVSQSPRYKVAKRGQDVALRCDPISGHVSLFWYQQALGQGPEFLTYFQNEAQLDKSGLPSDRFFAERPEGSVSTLKIQRTQQEDSAVYLCACSPLRGQNNEQFFGPGTRLTVL.

This clone showed up many times. The chain has TRBV6-4 and TRBJ2-3; 7 bases map to TRBD1. Germline V gene data show CDR1 as MRHNA and CDR2 as SNTAGT. The length of the CDR3 is 15 residues. V lost 0 bases, J lost 6 bases, and 6 bases stayed unmatched. CDR3: CASSDSEGGVDTQYF. In DNA, the CDR3 is TGTGCCAGCAGTGACTCCGAAGGGGGCGTTGATACGCAGTATTTT.

Ten or more counts support this clone. V is TRBV7-9 and J is TRBJ2-7; 12 positions agree with TRBD1. The J segment lost 5 bases and the V segment lost 4 bases, leaving 6 bases of the junction unmatched. The CDR3 covers 15 residues. Germline V gene lookup returns CDR1 SEHNR and CDR2 FQNEAQ (reference sequence). Written as DNA, the CDR3 is TGTGCCAGCAGCTCTGGGACAGGGGGCTACGACGAGCAGTACTTC. Its translation: CASSSGTGGYDEQYF.

In this sample, this clone turned up a few times. This may come from a read error, since a much larger clone is one base off. The chain is built from TRBV6-6 and TRBJ2-2; no clear D. Trimming shortened V by 5 bases and J by 6 bases, and 7 bases separated the two germline ends. Germline V gene data show CDR1 as MNHNY and CDR2 as SVGAGI (reference sequence). This CDR3 comprises 12 residues. The CDR3 protein is CASSLLSGELFF. CDR3 DNA: TGTGCCAGCAGTCTACTGTCCGGGGAGCTGTTTTTT.

The sample holds many counts of this clone. The genes are TRBV20-1 and TRBJ2-2; D is uncertain. Germline V CDR1 and CDR2: DFQATT, SNEGSKA (reference sequence). The CDR3 is 13 residues long. V dropped 5 bases and J dropped 0 bases, with 7 bases sitting between them. The CDR3 loop is CSALRPNTGELFF. For the CDR3, the DNA is TGCAGTGCTCTTCGACCGAACACCGGGGAGCTGTTTTTT.

In this sample, this clone turned up many times. The chain uses TRBV5-1 and TRBJ2-7; a weak D match, TRBD1 (5 bases). The CDR3 runs 14 residues. Trimming left V 5 bases short and J 0 bases short, with 12 bases between. Germline V gene lookup returns CDR1 SGHRS and CDR2 YFSETQ. Here the CDR3 reads CASRLQVSSYEQYF. The CDR3 coding sequence is TGCGCCAGCAGGTTACAGGTTTCCTCCTACGAGCAGTACTTC.

This clone was seen repeatedly, ten times or more. This sequence joins TRBV13 and TRBJ2-5; D perhaps matches TRBD2 (5 bases). CDR3 length: 15 amino acids. V shed 5 bases and J shed 0 bases, with 13 bases lying between them. Germline CDR1 PRHDT, CDR2 FYEKMQ (reference sequence). The CDR3 spells CASSPPGSHQETQYF. In DNA, the CDR3 is TGTGCCAGCAGCCCTCCGGGGAGTCACCAAGAGACCCAGTACTTC.

Remarks on this clone: This clone may be a read error of a much larger clone one base away. The chain links TRBV20-1 to TRBJ1-1; 8 nucleotides line up with TRBD1. This CDR3 region has 15 residues. The V gene end was trimmed by 4 bases and the J gene end by 4 bases; junction bases not matched to a gene: 11. Germline CDR1 is DFQATT and CDR2 is SNEGSKA (reference sequence). CDR3 region: CSATRGQGLGTEAFF. Here the CDR3 DNA reads TGCAGTGCTACCAGAGGACAGGGCTTGGGCACTGAAGCTTTCTTT.

This clone has at least ten counts. The chain recombines TRBV5-1 with TRBJ1-2; D might be TRBD1 (5 bases). The CDR3 consists of 13 residues. Looked up from germline, CDR1 is SGHRS and CDR2 is YFSETQ. Trimming stripped 2 bases from V and 8 bases from J, with 13 bases between. CDR3 nucleotides: TGCGCCAGCAGCTTTTTTCAGGGTGGAGGCTACACCTTC. Its protein product is CASSFFQGGGYTF.

Concerning this clone: Being one base from a much bigger clone, this may be a read error. The same CDR3 can be traced to other DNA sequences in this sample. J is TRBJ2-5 and V is TRBV6-1; tentatively, D is TRBD1 or TRBD2 (5 bases each). The germline gives CDR1 MNHNS, CDR2 SASEGT. The CDR3 is 15 residues long. CDR3 loop: CASRVGPSGQETQYF. The CDR3 DNA sequence: TGTGCCAGCAGGGTGGGACCCTCGGGCCAAGAGACACAGTACTTC.

This clone was found many times. This chain connects TRBV4-2 to TRBJ2-7, with 9 positions matching TRBD2. V lost 1 base to trimming and J lost 0 bases; unmatched junction nucleotides: 4. Germline values: CDR1 LGHNA, CDR2 YNFKEQ. The CDR3 loop spans 16 amino acids. CDR3: CASSQGGRGFSYEQYF. The CDR3 bases are TGTGCCAGCAGCCAAGGCGGGAGGGGTTTCTCCTACGAGCAGTACTTC.

Ten or more counts support this clone. The V gene is TRBV6-5, the J gene TRBJ2-1; maybe TRBD2 (6 bases). Germline V gives CDR1 MNHEY, CDR2 SVGAGI. This CDR3 spans 17 amino acids. The ends were cut back, 2 bases at V and 2 bases at J, with 16 bases in the middle. The CDR3 loop is CASSYPPQRAAYNEQFF. The CDR3 DNA reads TGTGCCAGCAGTTACCCCCCCCAGCGGGCAGCCTACAATGAGCAGTTCTTC.

This clone was observed many times. The chain links TRBV15 to TRBJ2-7; unclear D gene. Germline V gene data show CDR1 as LNHNV and CDR2 as YYDKDF (reference sequence). The CDR3 has 14 residues. Deletions cut 0 bases from V and 5 bases from J, with 11 bases between. The CDR3 DNA reads TGTGCCACCAGCAGAGATCGTTCAGGAAACGAGCAGTACTTC. It is translated as CATSRDRSGNEQYF.

This clone was detected many times. This rearrangement joins TRBV4-1 to TRBJ1-1; TRBD1 matches at 8 bases. V lost 0 bases, J lost 11 bases, and 11 bases stayed unmatched. The length of the CDR3 is 15 residues. CDR1 and CDR2 from the germline V gene are MGHRA and YSYEKL. In DNA form, the CDR3 reads TGCGCCAGCAGCCAAGAATCTTCAGGGGGCGTATTCGCTTTCTTT. It encodes CASSQESSGGVFAFF.

This clone was detected ten times or more. The V and J genes are TRBV11-3 and TRBJ2-3; 8 positions match TRBD1. V gave up 4 bases and J gave up 3 bases; unmatched junction bases: 6. Per germline, CDR1 SGHNT and CDR2 YENEEA. The CDR3 is 15 residues long. The CDR3 bases are TGTGCCAGCAGCTGGTCCCGACAGGGGACAGATACGCAGTATTTT. Encoded protein: CASSWSRQGTDTQYF.

This clone was seen repeatedly, ten times or more. V gene TRBV7-9 combines with J gene TRBJ1-3; 7 nucleotides match TRBD1. The CDR3 covers 17 residues. Looked up from germline, CDR1 is SEHNR and CDR2 is FQNEAQ (reference sequence). V shed 5 bases and J 3 bases; nucleotides not matched to a gene: 13. DNA for the CDR3: TGTGCCAGCAGCCCGGCCGGGCAGGGACAGCGTGGAAACACCATATATTTT. It translates to CASSPAGQGQRGNTIYF. The complete variable domain, with remaining parts taken from reference TRBV7-9 and TRBJ1-3, reads DTGVSQNPRHKITKRGQNVTFRCDPISEHNRLYWYRQTLGQGPEFLTYFQNEAQLEKSRLLSDRFSAERPKGSFSTLEIQRTEQGDSAMYLCASSPAGQGQRGNTIYFGEGSWLTVV.